The 2 T cell receptor beta chains below all came from one sample that was sequenced in a study of shared clonotypes between healthy human individuals. Data came from immunoSEQ multiplex PCR; TCRdb stores just in-frame clones and leaves some out. In the table there are about 1 million clones, under 80% of which are singletons. Sequencing input: memory CD4+ T cells sorted from blood. The subset here: CD45RA-negative fraction. All receptors derive from a man aged 18-30 years in good health.

This chain links TRBV5-1 with TRBJ1-1, with TRBD1 as a possible D gene (5 bases). The ends were cut back, 4 bases at V and 4 bases at J, with 17 bases in the middle. This CDR3 is 15 amino acids long. Germline V gives CDR1 SGHRS, CDR2 YFSETQ. The CDR3 reads CASSLDPGRLTEAFF. In DNA form, the CDR3 reads TGCGCCAGCAGCCTGGACCCGGGGCGCCTCACTGAAGCTTTCTTT.

The J gene is TRBJ1-2, the V gene TRBV5-1, with 8 bases matching TRBD1. With V trimmed by 4 bases and J by 3 bases, 5 bases remained unmatched. Germline values: CDR1 SGHRS, CDR2 YFSETQ. The CDR3 runs 14 residues. The CDR3 spells CASSIGQGDYGYTF. For the CDR3, the DNA is TGCGCCAGCAGCATAGGACAGGGCGACTATGGCTACACCTTC.